These T cell receptor beta chains were read from a single sample in a study of CD8 T cells in ankylosing spondylitis. TCRdb re-analysed the 5' RACE reads in MiXCR, keeping a single row per CDR3 protein. The sample has roughly 180,000 distinct CDR3 sequences; 9.8% are singletons. Sequenced material: blood, either unsorted or a sorted T cell fraction (not recorded which). Every receptor here comes from a female donor with ankylosing spondylitis or in good health (not recorded which). Each CDR3 is given with its conserved first and last residue. A D gene is named only where the DNA matches it firmly. Some rows mark clone size as missing; the rest say once, few, many or name a class of expanded clone.

j_call	v_call	clone_size	d_call	cdr3_nt	cdr3_aa
TRBJ1-1	TRBV19	many	-	TGTGCCAGTAGCGACGCTAGGGACACGACCTATGAAGCTTTCTTT	CASSDARDTTYEAFF
TRBJ1-1	TRBV6-1	many	-	TGTGCCAGCGTTATCCGTGGGGATGAAGCTTTCTTT	CASVIRGDEAFF
TRBJ2-2	TRBV6-2/TRBV6-3	-	-	TGTGCCAGCAGTTACGTGAGGGCCACCGGGGAGCTGTTTTTT	CASSYVRATGELFF
TRBJ2-7	TRBV4-1	-	TRBD1	TGCGCCAGCAGCCAAGACACCCCGGACAGGGGTTTGCACGAGCAGTACTTC	CASSQDTPDRGLHEQYF
TRBJ2-1	TRBV20-1	-	-	TGCAGTGCCGTCCGGGACTTACATGAGCAGTTCTTC	CSAVRDLHEQFF
TRBJ2-2	TRBV6-5	many	-	TGTGCCAGCAGTTACGGGGGTCCCGGGGAGCTGTTTTTT	CASSYGGPGELFF
TRBJ2-1	TRBV28	-	TRBD2	TGTGCCAGCGGACTGGCGGGAGAGGCTGAGCAGTTCTTC	CASGLAGEAEQFF
TRBJ2-2	TRBV7-3	few	-	TGTGCCAGCAGCCATCTATCGTCGGGGAACACCGGGGAGCTGTTTTTT	CASSHLSSGNTGELFF
TRBJ2-1	TRBV5-1	many	-	TGCGCCAGCAGCTTGGTTCAGCCGTACAATGAGCAGTTCTTC	CASSLVQPYNEQFF
TRBJ1-1	TRBV5-6	many	-	TGTGCCAGCAACTCTGGGCGGACTGAAGCTTTCTTT	CASNSGRTEAFF
TRBJ2-7	TRBV20-1	-	-	TGCAGTGCTGTGAACTCCTACGAGCAGTACTTC	CSAVNSYEQYF
TRBJ2-7	TRBV15	few	-	TGTGCCACCAGCACCGGAAGGGGGACCGGGTACGAGCAGTACTTC	CATSTGRGTGYEQYF
TRBJ1-1	TRBV12-3/TRBV12-4	few	-	TGTGCCAGCAGTTTCATGGGGGGTGGTGAAGCTTTCTTT	CASSFMGGGEAFF
TRBJ1-2	TRBV29-1	few	TRBD1	TGCAGCGTTGACAATACAGGGGACTATGGCTACACCTTC	CSVDNTGDYGYTF
TRBJ2-1	TRBV12-3/TRBV12-4	-	TRBD2	TGTGCCAGCAGTTTCCTAGCGGGAGTGGGAAATGAGCAGTTCTTC	CASSFLAGVGNEQFF
TRBJ1-1	TRBV7-6	few	-	TGTGCCAGCAGCTTCAGGGTGGGCACTGAAGCTTTCTTT	CASSFRVGTEAFF
TRBJ1-5	TRBV4-3	few	-	TGCGCCAGCAGCCGACAGTGGGGGACTAATCAGCCCCAGCATTTT	CASSRQWGTNQPQHF
TRBJ2-3	TRBV7-6	few	TRBD2	TGTGCCAGCAGCTTAGGGGTTACGCGGGAGTATGGGACAGATACGCAGTATTTT	CASSLGVTREYGTDTQYF